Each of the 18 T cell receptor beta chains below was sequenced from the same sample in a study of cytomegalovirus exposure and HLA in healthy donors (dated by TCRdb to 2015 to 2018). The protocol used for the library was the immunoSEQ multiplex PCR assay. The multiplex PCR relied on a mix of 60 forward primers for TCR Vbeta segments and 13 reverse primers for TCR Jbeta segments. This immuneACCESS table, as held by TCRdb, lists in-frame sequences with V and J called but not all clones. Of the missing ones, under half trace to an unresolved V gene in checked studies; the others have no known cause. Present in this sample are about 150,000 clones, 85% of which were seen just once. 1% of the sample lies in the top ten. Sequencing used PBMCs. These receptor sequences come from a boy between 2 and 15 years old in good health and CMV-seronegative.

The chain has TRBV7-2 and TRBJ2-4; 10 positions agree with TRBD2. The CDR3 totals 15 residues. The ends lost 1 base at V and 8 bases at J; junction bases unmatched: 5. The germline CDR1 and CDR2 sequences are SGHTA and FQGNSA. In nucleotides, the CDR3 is TGTGCCAGCAGCTTAGGCACTAGCGGGGAGGACATTCAGTACTTC. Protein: CASSLGTSGEDIQYF.

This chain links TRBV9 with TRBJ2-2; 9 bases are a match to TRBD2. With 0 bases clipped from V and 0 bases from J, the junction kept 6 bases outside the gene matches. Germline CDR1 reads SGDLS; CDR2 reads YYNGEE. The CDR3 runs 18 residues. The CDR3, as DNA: TGTGCCAGCAGCGTAGGGCTAGCGGGGACCGCGAACACCGGGGAGCTGTTTTTT. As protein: CASSVGLAGTANTGELFF. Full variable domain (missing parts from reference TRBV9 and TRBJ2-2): DSGVTQTPKHLITATGQRVTLRCSPRSGDLSVYWYQQSLDQGLQFLIQYYNGEERAKGNILERFSAQQFPDLHSELNLSSLELGDSALYFCASSVGLAGTANTGELFFGEGSRLTVL.

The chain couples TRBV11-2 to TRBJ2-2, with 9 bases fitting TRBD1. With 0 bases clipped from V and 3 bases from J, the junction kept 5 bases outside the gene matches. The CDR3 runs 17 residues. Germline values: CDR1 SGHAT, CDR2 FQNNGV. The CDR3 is CASSLDNRGLYTGELFF. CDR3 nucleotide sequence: TGTGCCAGCAGCTTAGATAACAGGGGGCTGTACACCGGGGAGCTGTTTTTT.

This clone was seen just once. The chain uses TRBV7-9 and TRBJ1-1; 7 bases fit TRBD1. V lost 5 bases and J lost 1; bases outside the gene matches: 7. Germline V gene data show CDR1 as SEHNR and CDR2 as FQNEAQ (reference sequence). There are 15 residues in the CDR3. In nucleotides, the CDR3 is TGTGCCAGCAGCCCCCGGACAGGAGCGAACACTGAAGCTTTCTTT. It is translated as CASSPRTGANTEAFF.

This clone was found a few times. The CDR3 here is CSVTEGFNQPQHF. CDR3 in DNA: TGCAGCGTGACAGAAGGTTTCAATCAGCCCCAGCATTTT. This rearrangement joins TRBV29-1 to TRBJ1-5; maybe TRBD1 (5 bases). Germline V CDR1 and CDR2: SQVTM, ANQGSEA. The CDR3 is 13 amino acids. The ends were cut back, 6 bases at V and 3 bases at J, with 12 bases in the middle.

CDR3 nucleotides: TGTGCCAGCAGCTTGGAGGTAACTAGCGGGAGGTACGAGCAGTACTTC. Translating gives CASSLEVTSGRYEQYF. The chain has TRBV5-4 and TRBJ2-7, with 12 nucleotides matching TRBD2. The junction had 5 bases not matched to a gene; V was cut back by 0 bases and J by 4 bases. CDR1 and CDR2 from the germline V gene are SGHNT and YYREEE (reference sequence). The CDR3 is 16 amino acids. Variable domain in full (rest from reference TRBV5-4 and TRBJ2-7): ETGVTQSPTHLIKTRGQQVTLRCSSQSGHNTVSWYQQALGQGPQFIFQYYREEENGRGNFPPRFSGLQFPNYSSELNVNALELDDSALYLCASSLEVTSGRYEQYFGPGTRLTVT.

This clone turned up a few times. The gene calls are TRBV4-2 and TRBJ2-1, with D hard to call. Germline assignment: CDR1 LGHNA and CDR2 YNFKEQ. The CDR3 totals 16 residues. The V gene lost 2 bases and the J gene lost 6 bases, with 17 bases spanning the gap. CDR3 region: CASSQFPRPESNEQFF. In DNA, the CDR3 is TGTGCCAGCAGCCAATTTCCCCGCCCCGAGTCCAATGAGCAGTTCTTC.

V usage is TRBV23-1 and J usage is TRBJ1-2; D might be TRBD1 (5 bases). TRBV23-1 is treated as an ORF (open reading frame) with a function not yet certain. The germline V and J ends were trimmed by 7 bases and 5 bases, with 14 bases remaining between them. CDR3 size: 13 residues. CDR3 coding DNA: TGCGCCAGCAATCGACAGCCCTGGTATGGCTACACCTTC. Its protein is CASNRQPWYGYTF.

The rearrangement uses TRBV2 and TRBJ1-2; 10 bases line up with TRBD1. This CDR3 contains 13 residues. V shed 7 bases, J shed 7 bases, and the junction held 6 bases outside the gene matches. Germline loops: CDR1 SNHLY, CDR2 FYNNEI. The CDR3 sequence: CASKGTGVSGYTF. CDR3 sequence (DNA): TGTGCCAGCAAAGGGACAGGGGTCTCTGGCTACACCTTC.

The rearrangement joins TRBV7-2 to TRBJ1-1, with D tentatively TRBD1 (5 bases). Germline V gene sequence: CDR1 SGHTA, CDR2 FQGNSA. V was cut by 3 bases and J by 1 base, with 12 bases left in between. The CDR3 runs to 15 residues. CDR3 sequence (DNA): TGTGCCAGCAGCTTTCTCTGGACACAGAACACTGAAGCTTTCTTT. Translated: CASSFLWTQNTEAFF.

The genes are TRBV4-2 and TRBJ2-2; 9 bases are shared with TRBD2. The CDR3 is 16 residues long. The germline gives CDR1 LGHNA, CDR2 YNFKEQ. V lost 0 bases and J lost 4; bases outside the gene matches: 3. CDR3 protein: CASSQEETSGTGELFF. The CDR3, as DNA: TGTGCCAGCAGCCAAGAGGAGACTAGCGGCACCGGGGAGCTGTTTTTT.

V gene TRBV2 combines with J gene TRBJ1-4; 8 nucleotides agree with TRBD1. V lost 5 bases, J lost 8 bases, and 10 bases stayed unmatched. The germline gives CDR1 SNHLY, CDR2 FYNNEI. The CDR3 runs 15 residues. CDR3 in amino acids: CASSHSGTGSEKLFF. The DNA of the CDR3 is TGTGCCAGCAGTCACTCCGGGACAGGATCCGAAAAACTGTTTTTT.

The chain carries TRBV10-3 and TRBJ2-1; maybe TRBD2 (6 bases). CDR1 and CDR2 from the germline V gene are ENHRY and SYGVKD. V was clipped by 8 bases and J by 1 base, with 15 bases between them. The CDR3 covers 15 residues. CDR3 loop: CAILDGGVSYNEQFF. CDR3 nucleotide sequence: TGTGCCATCTTGGACGGAGGGGTATCCTACAATGAGCAGTTCTTC.

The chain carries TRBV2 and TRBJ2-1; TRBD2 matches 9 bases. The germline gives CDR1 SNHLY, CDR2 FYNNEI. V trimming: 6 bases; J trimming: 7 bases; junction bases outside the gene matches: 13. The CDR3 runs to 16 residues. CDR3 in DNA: TGTGCCAGCAGACCTCCTGAGCGGGAGGCCGGAAATGAGCAGTTCTTC. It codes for CASRPPEREAGNEQFF.

The DNA for the CDR3 is TGTGCCAGCAGTCGACTAGGGTCCTACGAGCAGTACTTC. It encodes CASSRLGSYEQYF. This chain uses TRBV6-5 with TRBJ2-7, with TRBD2 as a possible D gene (6 bases). CDR1 and CDR2 from the germline V gene are MNHEY and SVGAGI. Trimming left V 5 bases short and J 1 base short, with 9 bases between. The CDR3 totals 13 residues.

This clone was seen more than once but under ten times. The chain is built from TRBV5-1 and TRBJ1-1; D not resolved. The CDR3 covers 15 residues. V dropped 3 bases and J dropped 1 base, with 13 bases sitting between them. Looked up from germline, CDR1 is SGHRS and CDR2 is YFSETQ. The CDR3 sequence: CASSWSSLSNTEAFF. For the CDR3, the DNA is TGCGCCAGCAGCTGGAGTAGTCTGTCGAACACTGAAGCTTTCTTT.

DNA of the CDR3: TGCGCCAGCAGGACATCTAGCGGCGGAAACAATGAGCAGTTCTTC. Its protein is CASRTSSGGNNEQFF. This chain connects TRBV4-1 to TRBJ2-1; the match to TRBD2 covers 7 bases. V was clipped by 6 bases and J by 5 bases; unmatched bases: 10. CDR1 MGHRA and CDR2 YSYEKL come from the germline V gene. CDR3 length equals 15 residues.

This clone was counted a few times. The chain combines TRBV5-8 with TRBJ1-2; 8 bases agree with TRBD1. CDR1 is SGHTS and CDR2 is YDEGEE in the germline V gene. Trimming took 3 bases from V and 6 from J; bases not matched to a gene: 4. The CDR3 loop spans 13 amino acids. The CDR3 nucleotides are TGTGCCAGCAGCTCTGGGACAGGTCATGGCTACACCTTC. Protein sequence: CASSSGTGHGYTF. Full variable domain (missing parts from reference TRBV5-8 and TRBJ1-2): EAGVTQSPTHLIKTRGQQATLRCSPISGHTSVYWYQQALGLGLQFLLWYDEGEERNRGNFPPRFSGRQFPNYSSELNVNALELEDSALYLCASSSGTGHGYTFGSGTRLTVV.